The sequence of this TCR beta chain was determined in a study of control samples from healthy donors and cancer patients. Clones were read by immunoSEQ multiplex PCR, and TCRdb kept only the in-frame ones, dropping some. The table shows about 140,000 clones, with about 88% occurring only once. CDR3 length equals 14 residues. Germline assignment: CDR1 MDHEN and CDR2 SYDVKM. V dropped 6 bases and J dropped 3 bases, with 12 bases sitting between them. This TCR derives from a woman aged 30 to 39 in good health. Material: blood. The V call is TRBV28, the J call TRBJ2-1, with unresolved D. This CDR3 is CASSLRLIYNEQFF. The CDR3, as DNA: TGTGCCAGCAGCTTAAGACTGATCTACAATGAGCAGTTCTTC.